This T cell receptor beta chain comes out of a study of blood T cell repertoires in COVID-19. Trimming pared 5 bases from V and 6 bases from J, leaving 6 bases between. The CDR3 has 11 residues. This clone has a handful of counts. Original methodology: Estimates of nucleated cell counts were drawn from the amplification of reference gene primers. TCRdb's copy holds only in-frame clones and misses some; the assay was immunoSEQ multiplex PCR. V and J calls and clone size follow that table, whereas D and trimming were derived from the DNA. Of about 110,000 clones in the sample, around 75% were seen once.

The chain links TRBV12-3 or TRBV12-4 to TRBJ2-3, with D unresolved. The sequence was obtained from a human donor with acute or convalescent COVID-19. The donor label of this sample is uncertain. The material sequenced was peripheral blood. CDR3 sequence reads: CASSPRDTQYF. CDR3 sequence (DNA): TGTGCCAGCAGTCCCCGGGATACGCAGTATTTT.